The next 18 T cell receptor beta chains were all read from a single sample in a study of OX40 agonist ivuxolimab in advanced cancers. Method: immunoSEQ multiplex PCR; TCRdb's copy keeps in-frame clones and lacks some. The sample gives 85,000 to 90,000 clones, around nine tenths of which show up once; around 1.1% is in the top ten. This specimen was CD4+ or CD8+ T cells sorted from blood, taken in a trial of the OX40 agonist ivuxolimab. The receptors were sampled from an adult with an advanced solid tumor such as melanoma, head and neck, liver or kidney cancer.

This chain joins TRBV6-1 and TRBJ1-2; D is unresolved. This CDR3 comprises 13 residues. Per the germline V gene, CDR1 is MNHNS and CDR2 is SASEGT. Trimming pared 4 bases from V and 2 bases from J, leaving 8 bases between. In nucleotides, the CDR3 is TGTGCCAGCAGTGGGTTGGTAAACTATGGCTACACCTTC. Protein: CASSGLVNYGYTF.

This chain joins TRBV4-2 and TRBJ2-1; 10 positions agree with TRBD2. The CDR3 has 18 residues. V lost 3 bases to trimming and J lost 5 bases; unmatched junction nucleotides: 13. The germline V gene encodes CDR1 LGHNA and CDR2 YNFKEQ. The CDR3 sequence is CASSQLAGGLGANNEQFF. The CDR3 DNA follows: TGTGCCAGCAGCCAGTTAGCGGGAGGCTTAGGAGCGAACAATGAGCAGTTCTTC.

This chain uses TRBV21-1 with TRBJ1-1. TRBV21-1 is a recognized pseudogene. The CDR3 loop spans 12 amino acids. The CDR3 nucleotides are TGTGCCAGCAGCAAAGGGGGGACTGAAGCTTTCTTT. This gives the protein CASSKGGTEAFF.

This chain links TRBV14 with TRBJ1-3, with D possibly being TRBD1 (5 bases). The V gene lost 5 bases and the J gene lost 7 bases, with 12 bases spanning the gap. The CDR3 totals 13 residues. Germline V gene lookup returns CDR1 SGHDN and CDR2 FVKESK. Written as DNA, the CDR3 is TGTGCCAGCAGCTATGGGGGGTCCAACACCATATATTTT. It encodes CASSYGGSNTIYF.

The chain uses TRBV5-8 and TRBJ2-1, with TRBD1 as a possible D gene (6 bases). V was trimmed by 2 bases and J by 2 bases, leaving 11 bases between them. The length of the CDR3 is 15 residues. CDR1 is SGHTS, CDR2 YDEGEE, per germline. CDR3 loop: CASSFGQSTYNEQFF. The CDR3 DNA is TGTGCCAGCAGCTTCGGACAGAGTACCTACAATGAGCAGTTCTTC.

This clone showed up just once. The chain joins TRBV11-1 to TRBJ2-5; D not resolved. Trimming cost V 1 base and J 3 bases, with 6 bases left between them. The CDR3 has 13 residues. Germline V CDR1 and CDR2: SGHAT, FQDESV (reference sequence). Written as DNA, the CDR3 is TGTGCCAGCAGCTTAGGTGGGAAAGAGACCCAGTACTTC. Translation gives CASSLGGKETQYF.

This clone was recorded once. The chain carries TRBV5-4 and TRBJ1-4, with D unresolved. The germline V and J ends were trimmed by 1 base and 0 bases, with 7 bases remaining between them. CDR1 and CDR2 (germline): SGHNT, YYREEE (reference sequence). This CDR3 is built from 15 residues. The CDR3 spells CASSLSASTNEKLFF. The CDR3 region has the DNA TGTGCCAGCAGCTTGAGCGCCTCAACTAATGAAAAACTGTTTTTT.

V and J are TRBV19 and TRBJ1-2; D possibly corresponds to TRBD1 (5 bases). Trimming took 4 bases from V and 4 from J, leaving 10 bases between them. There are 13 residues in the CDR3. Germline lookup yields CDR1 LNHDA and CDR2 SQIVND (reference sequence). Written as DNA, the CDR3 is TGTGCCAGTAGTAGGGACGGAAGCTATGGCTACACCTTC. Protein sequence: CASSRDGSYGYTF.

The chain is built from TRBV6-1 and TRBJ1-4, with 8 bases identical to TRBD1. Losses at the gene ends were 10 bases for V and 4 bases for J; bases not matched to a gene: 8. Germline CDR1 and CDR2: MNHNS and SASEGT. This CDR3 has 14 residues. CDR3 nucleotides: TGTGCCACCATTACAGGGGGAAGTAATGAAAAACTGTTTTTT. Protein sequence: CATITGGSNEKLFF.

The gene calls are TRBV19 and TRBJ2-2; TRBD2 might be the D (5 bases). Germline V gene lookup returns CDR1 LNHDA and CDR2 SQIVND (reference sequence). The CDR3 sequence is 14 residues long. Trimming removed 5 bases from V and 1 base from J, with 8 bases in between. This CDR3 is CASSRSGNTGELFF. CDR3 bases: TGTGCCAGTAGTCGGAGCGGGAACACCGGGGAGCTGTTTTTT.

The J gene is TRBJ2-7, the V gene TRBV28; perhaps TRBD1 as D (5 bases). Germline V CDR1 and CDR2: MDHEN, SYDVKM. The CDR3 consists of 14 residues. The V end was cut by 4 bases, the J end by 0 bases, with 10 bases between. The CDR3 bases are TGTGCCAGCAGTTCTTCCGACAGCTCCTACGAGCAGTACTTC. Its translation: CASSSSDSSYEQYF.

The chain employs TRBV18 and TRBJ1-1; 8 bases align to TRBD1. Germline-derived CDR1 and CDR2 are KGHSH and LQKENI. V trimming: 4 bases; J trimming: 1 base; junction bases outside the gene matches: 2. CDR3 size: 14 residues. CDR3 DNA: TGTGCCAGCTCACTGGGACAGGAGAACACTGAAGCTTTCTTT. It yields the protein CASSLGQENTEAFF.

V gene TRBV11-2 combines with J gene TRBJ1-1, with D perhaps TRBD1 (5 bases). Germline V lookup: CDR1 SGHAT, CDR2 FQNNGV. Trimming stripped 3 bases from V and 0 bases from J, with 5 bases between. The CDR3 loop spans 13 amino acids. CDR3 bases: TGTGCCAGCAGCTTGACAGTGAACACTGAAGCTTTCTTT. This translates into CASSLTVNTEAFF.

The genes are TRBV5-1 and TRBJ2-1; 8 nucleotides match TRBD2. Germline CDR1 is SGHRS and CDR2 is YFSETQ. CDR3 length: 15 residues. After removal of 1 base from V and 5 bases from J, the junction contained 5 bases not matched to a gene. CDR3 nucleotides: TGCGCCAGCAGCTTGCGGGGTAGCGGGAACAATGAGCAGTTCTTC. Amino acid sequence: CASSLRGSGNNEQFF.

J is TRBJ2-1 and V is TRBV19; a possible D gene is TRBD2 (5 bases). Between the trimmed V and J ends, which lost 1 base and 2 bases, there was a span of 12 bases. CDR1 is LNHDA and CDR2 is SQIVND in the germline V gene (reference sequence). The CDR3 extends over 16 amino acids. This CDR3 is CASSIVRGLTYNEQFF. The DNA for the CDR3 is TGTGCCAGTAGTATAGTCCGGGGTCTAACCTACAATGAGCAGTTCTTC.

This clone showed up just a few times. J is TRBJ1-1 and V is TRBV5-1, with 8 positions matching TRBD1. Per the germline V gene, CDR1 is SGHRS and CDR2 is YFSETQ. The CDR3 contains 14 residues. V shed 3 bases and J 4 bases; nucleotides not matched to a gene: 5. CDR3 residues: CASSSQGAATEAFF. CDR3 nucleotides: TGCGCCAGCAGCTCCCAGGGGGCGGCCACTGAAGCTTTCTTT.

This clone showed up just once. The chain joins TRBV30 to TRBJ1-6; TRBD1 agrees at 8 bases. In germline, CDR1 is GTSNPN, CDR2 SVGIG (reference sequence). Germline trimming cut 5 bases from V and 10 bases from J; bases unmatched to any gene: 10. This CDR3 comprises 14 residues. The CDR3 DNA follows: TGTGCCTGGGGTCCTCAGGGGGCTACCTCACCCCTCCACTTT. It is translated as CAWGPQGATSPLHF.

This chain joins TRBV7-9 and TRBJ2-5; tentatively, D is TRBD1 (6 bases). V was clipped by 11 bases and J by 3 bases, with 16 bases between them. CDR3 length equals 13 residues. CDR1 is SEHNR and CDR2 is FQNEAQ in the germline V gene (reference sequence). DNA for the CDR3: TGTGCCGTTGCACAGGGTGGAGAAGAGACCCAGTACTTC. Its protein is CAVAQGGEETQYF.